Listed here are 17 T cell receptor beta chains from one sample, sequenced in a study of vaccination effects on CD4 cells after COVID-19. These receptors have no known antigen. TCRdb's copy holds only in-frame clones and misses some; the assay was immunoSEQ multiplex PCR. The table has 25,000 to 30,000 clones, more than 60% seen once. Antigen-specific CD4+ T cells were expanded with viral peptide pools in the ViraFEST assay before sequencing. On roughly day 9 of culture, CD4+ T cells were separated out. All participants had two doses of either the BNT162b2 or mRNA-1273 vaccine. This sample comprised CD4+ T cells from PBMCs cultured with HCoV-NL63 spike peptides, obtained after COVID-19 vaccination. Receptors originate from a human donor who received a COVID-19 vaccine.

The chain combines TRBV3-1 (or the pseudogene TRBV3-2) with TRBJ2-7, with a weak D call TRBD1 (6 bases). This CDR3 is built from 14 residues. The germline CDR1 and CDR2 sequences are LGHDT and YNNKEL (reference sequence). V was shortened by 0 bases and J by 0 bases, with 6 bases between the two germline ends. The CDR3 DNA follows: TGTGCCAGCAGCCAAGAAGGGGGCTCCTACGAGCAGTACTTC. Residues: CASSQEGGSYEQYF.

The chain has TRBV25-1 and TRBJ1-4; 9 bases agree with TRBD1. CDR1 is MGHDK, CDR2 SYGVNS, per germline. The V gene end was trimmed by 4 bases and the J gene end by 8 bases; junction bases not matched to a gene: 8. The CDR3 covers 15 residues. The chain's CDR3 is CASSVGGTGSEKLFF. CDR3 DNA: TGTGCCAGCAGTGTCGGCGGGACAGGGAGCGAAAAACTGTTTTTT.

V gene TRBV6-1 combines with J gene TRBJ2-7; 7 bases line up with TRBD1. This CDR3 is built from 14 residues. CDR1 is MNHNS and CDR2 is SASEGT in the germline V gene. V was pared by 0 bases and J by 2 bases, with 1 base of the junction left unmatched. CDR3 sequence (DNA): TGTGCCAGCAGTGAAGCGGGACAGACCTACGAGCAGTACTTC. This translates into CASSEAGQTYEQYF.

This chain connects TRBV15 to TRBJ2-4; 12 bases map to TRBD2. Trimming took 0 bases from V and 1 from J; bases not matched to a gene: 7. The germline V gene has CDR1 LNHNV and CDR2 YYDKDF (reference sequence). The CDR3 totals 19 residues. The CDR3 bases are TGTGCCACCAGCAGAGATAGTACTAGCGGGAGGATCGCCAAAAACATTCAGTACTTC. Translation gives CATSRDSTSGRIAKNIQYF. The variable domain in full, completed from reference TRBV15 and TRBJ2-4, reads DAMVIQNPRYQVTQFGKPVTLSCSQTLNHNVMYWYQQKSSQAPKLLFHYYDKDFNNEADTPDNFQSRRPNTSFCFLDIRSPGLGDTAMYLCATSRDSTSGRIAKNIQYFGAGTRLSVL.

Only a few counts were recorded for this clone. This chain links TRBV27 with TRBJ2-7; D unresolved. The V gene lost 5 bases and the J gene lost 0 bases, with 14 bases spanning the gap. CDR1 and CDR2 (germline): MNHEY, SMNVEV (reference sequence). The CDR3 consists of 15 residues. The CDR3 loop reads CASSPQIWSSYEQYF. DNA for the CDR3: TGTGCCAGCAGTCCGCAAATTTGGAGCTCCTACGAGCAGTACTTC.

The rearrangement uses TRBV29-1 and TRBJ1-1, with 9 positions matching TRBD1. The CDR3 totals 13 residues. V lost 4 bases, J lost 1 base, and 1 base stayed unmatched. Germline lookup yields CDR1 SQVTM and CDR2 ANQGSEA. CDR3 sequence (DNA): TGCAGCGTTGCGGGACAGGGGAACACTGAAGCTTTCTTT. Protein sequence: CSVAGQGNTEAFF.

In DNA form, the CDR3 reads TGTGCCAGCAGCTTATACAGCGGGGGGCACACAGATACGCAGTATTTT. It encodes CASSLYSGGHTDTQYF. The chain employs TRBV7-2 and TRBJ2-3, with 9 bases fitting TRBD2. Germline lookup yields CDR1 SGHTA and CDR2 FQGNSA. J lost 2 bases, V lost 2 bases, and 5 bases had no gene match. The CDR3 is made up of 16 amino acids.

This clone was seen only once. The rearrangement links TRBV7-9 to TRBJ2-1, with D perhaps TRBD1 (5 bases). Germline V lookup: CDR1 SEHNR, CDR2 FQNEAQ (reference sequence). Between the trimmed V and J ends, which lost 3 bases and 2 bases, there was a span of 11 bases. This CDR3 has 15 residues. The CDR3 sequence: CASSFRQQPYNEQFF. DNA for the CDR3: TGTGCCAGCAGCTTCCGACAGCAACCCTACAATGAGCAGTTCTTC.

This clone came up once. V gene TRBV7-2 combines with J gene TRBJ2-2, with 10 positions matching TRBD2. The junction had 6 bases not matched to a gene; V was cut back by 4 bases and J by 4 bases. The length of the CDR3 is 16 residues. Per germline, CDR1 SGHTA and CDR2 FQGNSA. Written as DNA, the CDR3 is TGTGCCAGCAGCTCAACTAGCGGGAAGCCCACCGGGGAGCTGTTTTTT. Translation: CASSSTSGKPTGELFF.

In this sample, this clone turned up a few times. The rearrangement links TRBV6-4 to TRBJ1-1; tentatively, D is TRBD1 (5 bases). Deletions cut 3 bases from V and 4 bases from J, with 9 bases between. Germline CDR1 and CDR2: MRHNA and SNTAGT. This CDR3 comprises 13 residues. The CDR3 DNA reads as TGTGCCAGCAGTGAGCAGGGTGCCACTGAAGCTTTCTTT. Its protein is CASSEQGATEAFF.

V usage is TRBV10-3 and J usage is TRBJ2-7; 7 bases are shared with TRBD2. Trimming removed 2 bases from V and 6 bases from J; junction bases left unmatched: 10. Germline V CDR1 and CDR2: ENHRY, SYGVKD. The CDR3 is made up of 15 amino acids. The CDR3 sequence is CAISEPEGGPVEQYF. CDR3 bases: TGTGCCATCAGTGAGCCCGAGGGAGGGCCTGTCGAGCAGTACTTC.

V gene TRBV18 combines with J gene TRBJ2-7, with D perhaps TRBD1 or TRBD2 (5 bases each). The ends were cut back, 1 base at V and 6 bases at J, with 13 bases in the middle. CDR1 and CDR2 from the germline V gene are KGHSH and LQKENI. The CDR3 totals 14 residues. The DNA for the CDR3 is TGTGCCAGCTCACCACGGGACCAAGGAGGCGAGCAGTACTTC. It specifies CASSPRDQGGEQYF.

The V call is TRBV5-6, the J call TRBJ1-3, with D hard to call. Germline CDR1 SGHDT, CDR2 YYEEEE. The CDR3 runs 14 residues. V was pared by 1 base and J by 4 bases, with 9 bases between. The CDR3 loop is CASSLFVAGNTIYF. CDR3 bases: TGTGCCAGCAGCTTGTTCGTGGCCGGAAACACCATATATTTT.

CDR3 region: CASSQGPYEQYF. The CDR3, as DNA: TGTGCCAGCAGCCAAGGACCCTACGAGCAGTACTTC. This rearrangement joins TRBV3-1 (or the pseudogene TRBV3-2) to TRBJ2-7; D is uncertain. The V end lost 1 base, the J end lost 2 bases, and 3 bases lay between the germline ends. This CDR3 is built from 12 residues. In germline, CDR1 is LGHDT, CDR2 YNNKEL (reference sequence).

This chain links TRBV5-1 with TRBJ2-5, with 9 bases fitting TRBD1. This CDR3 is 16 amino acids long. V shed 3 bases and J 4 bases; nucleotides not matched to a gene: 10. The germline V gene encodes CDR1 SGHRS and CDR2 YFSETQ. Here the CDR3 reads CASSSQSGTGRETQYF. CDR3 DNA: TGCGCCAGCAGCTCACAATCCGGGACAGGGAGAGAGACCCAGTACTTC. Full variable domain (remainder filled in from reference TRBV5-1 and TRBJ2-5): KAGVTQTPRYLIKTRGQQVTLSCSPISGHRSVSWYQQTPGQGLQFLFEYFSETQRNKGNFPGRFSGRQFSNSRSEMNVSTLELGDSALYLCASSSQSGTGRETQYFGPGTRLLVL.

The chain carries TRBV7-9 and TRBJ2-6; TRBD1 aligns across 8 bases. The CDR3 has 18 residues. J gave up 2 bases and V 4 bases, and 10 bases lay outside the gene matches. Germline CDR1 reads SEHNR; CDR2 reads FQNEAQ (reference sequence). The CDR3 loop is CASSYPRTGLTGANVLTF. The DNA for the CDR3 is TGTGCCAGCAGCTATCCCAGGACAGGGCTAACTGGGGCCAACGTCCTGACTTTC.

This chain joins TRBV18 and TRBJ2-7; D may be TRBD1 (6 bases). The V and J ends lost 3 bases and 0 bases respectively, with 6 bases between them. The CDR3 runs to 13 residues. The germline gives CDR1 KGHSH, CDR2 LQKENI. The CDR3 reads CASSPDSSYEQYF. The CDR3 nucleotides read TGTGCCAGCTCACCGGACAGCTCCTACGAGCAGTACTTC.